What follows are 5 T cell receptor beta chains derived from one specimen sequenced in a study of blood T cell repertoires in COVID-19. TCRdb's copy holds only in-frame clones and misses some; the assay was immunoSEQ multiplex PCR. The sample shows about 50,000 clones, more than 70% of them seen only once. The sample comprised peripheral blood. Source of these receptors: a man between 60 and 70 years old with acute or convalescent COVID-19.

The V and J genes are TRBV28 and TRBJ1-5, with 8 bases lining up with TRBD1. Germline CDR1 and CDR2: MDHEN and SYDVKM. The CDR3 runs to 15 residues. V shed 4 bases and J 6 bases; nucleotides not matched to a gene: 8. CDR3 sequence: CASSSPGQAGQPQHF. Written as DNA, the CDR3 is TGTGCCAGCAGTTCTCCGGGACAGGCGGGTCAGCCCCAGCATTTT.

The V gene is TRBV5-4, the J gene TRBJ2-3, with TRBD2 identical over 7 bases. Trimming at V came to 3 bases and at J to 1 base, leaving 11 bases not matched to a gene. The germline CDR1 and CDR2 sequences are SGHNT and YYREEE (reference sequence). There are 17 residues in the CDR3. CDR3 in DNA: TGTGCCAGCAGCTCCGAATGGGGGGGAGGGCGCACAGATACGCAGTATTTT. Its translation: CASSSEWGGGRTDTQYF.

This chain joins TRBV18 and TRBJ2-7, with D perhaps TRBD1 (6 bases). V was cut by 6 bases and J by 6 bases, with 15 bases left in between. The CDR3 is 13 residues long. Per the germline V gene, CDR1 is KGHSH and CDR2 is LQKENI. The CDR3 DNA reads TGTGCCAGCTCCCTATCGGACAGTCGCGAGCAGTACTTC. Encoded protein: CASSLSDSREQYF.

V usage is TRBV3-1 (or the pseudogene TRBV3-2) and J usage is TRBJ1-1, with TRBD1 matching 7 bases. This CDR3 spans 15 amino acids. Germline V gene sequence: CDR1 LGHDT, CDR2 YNNKEL (reference sequence). Losses at the gene ends were 4 bases for V and 1 base for J; bases not matched to a gene: 6. The CDR3 DNA sequence: TGTGCCAGCAGCCGCGGGGACAGCCGGAACACTGAAGCTTTCTTT. This sequence encodes CASSRGDSRNTEAFF.

This clone was counted once. The chain joins TRBV2 to TRBJ2-6, with D perhaps matching TRBD1 (6 bases). Germline lookup yields CDR1 SNHLY and CDR2 FYNNEI. The CDR3 sequence is 15 residues long. The V end was cut by 6 bases, the J end by 2 bases, with 11 bases between. The CDR3 coding sequence is TGTGCCAGCAGGGGACGGACAGCTGGGGCCAACGTCCTGACTTTC. Its protein product is CASRGRTAGANVLTF.